This TCR beta chain was sequenced for a study of neurological immune-mediated disorders. The T cells used for sorted libraries numbered about a million, either CD4+ or CD8+. The cDNA was generated by 5'RACE with 10-nucleotide random UMIs. A single record per CDR3 protein comes from TCRdb applying MiXCR to the 5' RACE reads. The table records tens of thousands of distinct CDR3 sequences, more than 9% of them present only once. This clonotype was counted at least ten times. Trimming removed 6 bases from V and 2 bases from J; junction bases left unmatched: 6. The CDR3 contains 14 residues. CDR1 and CDR2 (germline): MNHNY, SVGAGI (reference sequence).

The sample taken for sequencing was CD4+ T cells from blood. The TCR comes from a woman in her twenties or thirties with HTLV-1-associated myelopathy (HAM/TSP). The chain carries TRBV6-6 and TRBJ1-2; 7 bases map to TRBD1. In DNA, the CDR3 is TGTGCCAGCAGGGGATCGACAGGGAACTATGGCTACACCTTC. Protein product: CASRGSTGNYGYTF.